The 29 T cell receptor beta chains below come from one sample, sequenced in a study of OX40 agonist ivuxolimab in advanced cancers. Some clones are missing from TCRdb's copy, which holds only in-frame ones; the method was immunoSEQ multiplex PCR. Of some 74,000 clones in the sample, about four fifths were seen once. The source was CD4+ or CD8+ T cells sorted from blood, collected in a trial of the OX40 agonist ivuxolimab. These receptors were taken from an adult with an advanced solid tumor such as melanoma, head and neck, liver or kidney cancer.

The rearrangement uses TRBV10-3 and TRBJ2-3; 7 bases line up with TRBD2. The CDR3 spans 14 residues. Trimming at V came to 8 bases and at J to 10 bases, leaving 15 bases not matched to a gene. The germline V gene has CDR1 ENHRY and CDR2 SYGVKD. CDR3 amino acids: CAIGWEGPPSPQYF. For the CDR3, the DNA is TGTGCCATCGGTTGGGAGGGCCCCCCCAGTCCGCAGTATTTT.

This sequence joins TRBV7-2 and TRBJ2-3; D call uncertain. CDR3 length: 15 residues. In germline, CDR1 is SGHTA, CDR2 FQGNSA. Trimming took 5 bases from V and 1 from J, leaving 13 bases between them. The CDR3 nucleotides read TGTGCCAGCAGCGCGCGAGTTACGGGCACAGATACGCAGTATTTT. Translation: CASSARVTGTDTQYF.

V usage is TRBV28 and J usage is TRBJ1-5; D gene unclear. Deletions cut 5 bases from V and 3 bases from J, with 17 bases between. The CDR3 consists of 16 residues. The germline V gene encodes CDR1 MDHEN and CDR2 SYDVKM. The CDR3 region has the DNA TGTGCCAGCAGTCTCACGCTCGGACTCACCAATCAGCCCCAGCATTTT. Its protein is CASSLTLGLTNQPQHF.

The chain is built from TRBV7-9 and TRBJ2-1; 14 bases fit TRBD2. J lost 8 bases, V lost 5 bases, and 5 bases had no gene match. CDR3 size: 15 residues. Germline-derived CDR1 and CDR2 are SEHNR and FQNEAQ (reference sequence). The CDR3 is CASSHGTSGGYEQFF. The CDR3 bases are TGTGCCAGCAGCCACGGGACTAGCGGGGGATATGAGCAGTTCTTC.

The chain is built from TRBV9 and TRBJ2-1, with 7 bases that match TRBD2. The CDR3 has 14 amino acids. Germline V gives CDR1 SGDLS, CDR2 YYNGEE. V lost 1 base and J lost 7; bases outside the gene matches: 5. The CDR3 spells CASSVNPSGNEQFF. Written as DNA, the CDR3 is TGTGCCAGCAGCGTAAATCCTAGCGGTAATGAGCAGTTCTTC.

The J gene is TRBJ2-1, the V gene TRBV6-5; 8 nucleotides agree with TRBD2. CDR3 length equals 16 residues. The trim removed 2 bases at V and 2 bases at J, leaving 5 bases unmatched. The V gene's germline CDR1 is MNHEY and CDR2 SVGAGI. The CDR3 loop reads CASSYTSGRTYNEQFF. Written as DNA, the CDR3 is TGTGCCAGCAGTTACACCAGCGGGAGAACCTACAATGAGCAGTTCTTC.

V usage is TRBV28 and J usage is TRBJ2-1, with 10 bases fitting TRBD2. This CDR3 is 15 amino acids long. CDR1 MDHEN and CDR2 SYDVKM come from the germline V gene. With V trimmed by 4 bases and J by 9 bases, 9 bases remained unmatched. The CDR3 loop is CASSYTLAGAAEQFF. In nucleotides, the CDR3 is TGTGCCAGCAGTTATACTCTAGCGGGGGCTGCTGAGCAGTTCTTC.

The chain employs TRBV7-8 and TRBJ1-3; TRBD1 aligns across 7 bases. CDR3 size: 16 residues. Looked up from germline, CDR1 is SGHVS and CDR2 is FQNEAQ. V gave up 4 bases and J gave up 0 bases; unmatched junction bases: 6. The CDR3 bases are TGTGCCAGCAGCTCCTGGGACAGCCGCTCTGGAAACACCATATATTTT. Translated: CASSSWDSRSGNTIYF.

V and J are TRBV19 and TRBJ1-5, with D possibly matching TRBD1 (5 bases). There are 16 residues in the CDR3. Trimming shortened V by 3 bases and J by 1 base, and 13 bases separated the two germline ends. Per germline, CDR1 LNHDA and CDR2 SQIVND (reference sequence). Here the CDR3 reads CASSMGFEGSNQPQHF. Here the CDR3 DNA reads TGTGCCAGTAGTATGGGCTTTGAGGGGAGCAATCAGCCCCAGCATTTT.

In DNA, the CDR3 is TGTGCCAGCAGCTTAAATGTTGGGTCAGGGGGTTACAATGAGCAGTTCTTC. This sequence encodes CASSLNVGSGGYNEQFF. This rearrangement joins TRBV7-9 to TRBJ2-1, with TRBD1 matching over 7 bases. This CDR3 is 17 amino acids long. Germline assignment: CDR1 SEHNR and CDR2 FQNEAQ (reference sequence). V lost 2 bases, J lost 4 bases, and 11 bases stayed unmatched. Filled out from reference TRBV7-9 and TRBJ2-1, the complete variable domain reads DTGVSQNPRHKITKRGQNVTFRCDPISEHNRLYWYRQTLGQGPEFLTYFQNEAQLEKSRLLSDRFSAERPKGSFSTLEIQRTEQGDSAMYLCASSLNVGSGGYNEQFFGPGTRLTVL.

The rearrangement uses TRBV9 and TRBJ2-6; 10 bases fit TRBD2. The CDR3 is 18 amino acids. The germline V gene encodes CDR1 SGDLS and CDR2 YYNGEE. Trimming took 2 bases from V and 4 from J; bases not matched to a gene: 9. CDR3 in DNA: TGTGCCAGCAGCGTTTTTGGGACTAGCGTAGCCGGGGCCAACGTCCTGACTTTC. This encodes CASSVFGTSVAGANVLTF.

This clone was recorded once. The J gene is TRBJ1-5, the V gene TRBV18; TRBD1 matches 7 bases. The CDR3 covers 15 residues. Germline values: CDR1 KGHSH, CDR2 LQKENI. V trimming: 3 bases; J trimming: 4 bases; junction bases outside the gene matches: 6. The CDR3 nucleotides read TGTGCCAGCTCACCGGGACAGCCAAAAAATCAGCCCCAGCATTTT. It yields the protein CASSPGQPKNQPQHF.

The chain has TRBV7-9 and TRBJ2-5; D is perhaps TRBD1 (5 bases). This CDR3 comprises 15 residues. Trimming stripped 2 bases from V and 5 bases from J, with 15 bases between. CDR1 is SEHNR and CDR2 is FQNEAQ in the germline V gene (reference sequence). The CDR3 DNA reads as TGTGCCAGCAGCTTATTGCAGGGATTCGGTGAGACCCAGTACTTC. Residues: CASSLLQGFGETQYF.

This clone appeared once. The V and J genes are TRBV2 and TRBJ1-3; tentative D call: TRBD1 (6 bases). Germline loops: CDR1 SNHLY, CDR2 FYNNEI. V dropped 8 bases and J dropped 2 bases, with 13 bases sitting between them. This CDR3 is 14 amino acids long. The CDR3 region is CASSEQGAGNTIYF. DNA of the CDR3: TGTGCCAGCTCAGAACAGGGAGCTGGAAACACCATATATTTT.

The rearrangement links TRBV12-2 to TRBJ1-1. TRBV12-2 is reported as a pseudogene. The CDR3 is 13 residues long. In nucleotides, the CDR3 is TGTGCAAGTCGCCCTTTCAAAAACACTGAAGCTTTCTTT. It is translated as CASRPFKNTEAFF.

In this sample, this clone turned up once. J is TRBJ2-7 and V is TRBV27, with 8 bases matching TRBD2. J lost 0 bases, V lost 5 bases, and 9 bases had no gene match. This CDR3 spans 16 amino acids. Germline loops: CDR1 MNHEY, CDR2 SMNVEV (reference sequence). This CDR3 reads CASSLYNGRGSYEQYF. For the CDR3, the DNA is TGTGCCAGCAGTCTGTACAACGGGAGGGGCTCCTACGAGCAGTACTTC.

The gene calls are TRBV29-1 and TRBJ2-1; 8 nucleotides agree with TRBD1. The junction had 9 bases not matched to a gene; V was cut back by 4 bases and J by 7 bases. This CDR3 has 14 residues. CDR1 is SQVTM, CDR2 ANQGSEA, per germline. The CDR3 DNA follows: TGCAGCGTTGGGCCCAGGCAGGGGGCGAATGAGCAGTTCTTC. Residues: CSVGPRQGANEQFF.

The count of this clone is one. The DNA of the CDR3 is TGCGCCAGCAGCCAAGCAGTGAGGGGGCGTAAGAGGGAGCTGTTTTTT. As protein: CASSQAVRGRKRELFF. The chain has TRBV4-1 and TRBJ2-2; 7 bases agree with TRBD1. The V gene's germline CDR1 is MGHRA and CDR2 YSYEKL. CDR3 length: 16 residues. Losses at the gene ends were 1 base for V and 9 bases for J; bases not matched to a gene: 11.

This sequence joins TRBV23-1 and TRBJ2-5; the D is unclear. TRBV23-1 is classed as an ORF, of uncertain function. There are 16 residues in the CDR3. Trimming cost V 6 bases and J 4 bases, with 21 bases left between them. CDR3 DNA sequence: TGCGCCAGCAGGCGCTCTACTCTCGGGCTGGGAGAGACCCAGTACTTC. Translation gives CASRRSTLGLGETQYF.

The chain joins TRBV12-5 to TRBJ2-5, with TRBD2 matching over 7 bases. V lost 2 bases and J lost 5; bases outside the gene matches: 8. This CDR3 has 15 residues. Germline values: CDR1 LGHNT, CDR2 FRNRAP. This CDR3 reads CASGLWAGAPETQYF. The CDR3 DNA reads as TGTGCTAGTGGTTTGTGGGCGGGAGCTCCCGAGACCCAGTACTTC. The whole variable domain, filled in from reference TRBV12-5 and TRBJ2-5, reads DARVTQTPRHKVTEMGQEVTMRCQPILGHNTVFWYRQTMMQGLELLAYFRNRAPLDDSGMPKDRFSAEMPDATLATLKIQPSEPRDSAVYFCASGLWAGAPETQYFGPGTRLLVL.

The V and J genes are TRBV16 and TRBJ1-2, with D unclear. Germline loops: CDR1 KGHSY, CDR2 FQNENV. The ends were cut back, 4 bases at V and 7 bases at J, with 10 bases in the middle. The length of the CDR3 is 12 residues. The CDR3 DNA follows: TGTGCCAGCAGCCCACCCGGAGGTGGCTACACCTTC. Translated, it gives CASSPPGGGYTF.

The chain couples TRBV7-2 to TRBJ2-7, with TRBD1 matching 8 bases. The CDR3 is 14 residues long. Germline V gene lookup returns CDR1 SGHTA and CDR2 FQGNSA. With V trimmed by 5 bases and J by 2 bases, 5 bases remained unmatched. The CDR3 spells CASSQDRATYEQYF. The CDR3 nucleotides are TGTGCCAGCAGCCAGGACAGGGCCACCTACGAGCAGTACTTC.

The rearrangement joins TRBV7-2 to TRBJ2-7; 7 nucleotides match TRBD2. This CDR3 region has 16 residues. Looked up from germline, CDR1 is SGHTA and CDR2 is FQGNSA. V shed 1 base, J shed 2 bases, and the junction held 8 bases outside the gene matches. The CDR3 protein is CASSLVAGGRAYEQYF. The DNA for the CDR3 is TGTGCCAGCAGCTTAGTTGCGGGTGGGAGGGCCTACGAGCAGTACTTC.

This clone has a handful of counts. The CDR3 sequence is CASSPAPPSGGQAQYF. The DNA of the CDR3 is TGTGCCAGCAGCCCCGCCCCCCCTAGCGGGGGGCAGGCCCAGTACTTC. V and J are TRBV7-2 and TRBJ2-5; 11 positions agree with TRBD2. The CDR3 has 16 residues. V trimming: 5 bases; J trimming: 9 bases; junction bases outside the gene matches: 14. Germline V gene data show CDR1 as SGHTA and CDR2 as FQGNSA.

Note on this clone: The sample holds other DNA sequences that translate to the same CDR3. The V and J genes are TRBV5-4 and TRBJ1-1; the D gene is possibly TRBD1 (5 bases). This CDR3 spans 14 amino acids. The ends were cut back, 0 bases at V and 1 base at J, with 7 bases in the middle. Germline V gene data show CDR1 as SGHNT and CDR2 as YYREEE (reference sequence). CDR3 in amino acids: CASSLVGENTEAFF. CDR3 sequence (DNA): TGTGCCAGCAGCTTGGTGGGGGAGAACACTGAAGCTTTCTTT.

CDR3 nucleotides: TGTGCCAGCAGTCATCGCCCCGACAGACCCCAGTACTTC. As protein: CASSHRPDRPQYF. The rearrangement links TRBV6-1 to TRBJ2-5; D is possibly TRBD1 (5 bases). Deletions cut 5 bases from V and 9 bases from J, with 16 bases between. Germline V gene lookup returns CDR1 MNHNS and CDR2 SASEGT. The CDR3 runs 13 residues.

This sequence joins TRBV6-6 and TRBJ2-3; TRBD1 aligns across 7 bases. The CDR3 sequence is 15 residues long. Germline assignment: CDR1 MNHNY and CDR2 SVGAGI (reference sequence). J was trimmed by 3 bases and V by 5 bases; bases with no gene match: 8. The CDR3 is CASSGRDSTTDTQYF. The CDR3 nucleotides are TGTGCCAGCAGTGGTAGGGACAGTACTACAGATACGCAGTATTTT.

V and J are TRBV28 and TRBJ1-2; D is uncertain. The CDR3 is 14 amino acids. CDR1 is MDHEN and CDR2 is SYDVKM in the germline V gene. Deletions cut 2 bases from V and 4 bases from J, with 11 bases between. The CDR3 DNA reads TGTGCCAGCAGTTTACCCGGTTCGGGCTATGGCTACACCTTC. As protein: CASSLPGSGYGYTF.

This chain connects TRBV19 to TRBJ2-3; 9 nucleotides agree with TRBD1. J was trimmed by 4 bases and V by 3 bases; bases with no gene match: 5. The germline CDR1 and CDR2 sequences are LNHDA and SQIVND (reference sequence). The CDR3 runs 15 residues. The CDR3 reads CASSIPGTGPDTQYF. The CDR3 region has the DNA TGTGCCAGTAGTATCCCGGGGACAGGGCCAGATACGCAGTATTTT.